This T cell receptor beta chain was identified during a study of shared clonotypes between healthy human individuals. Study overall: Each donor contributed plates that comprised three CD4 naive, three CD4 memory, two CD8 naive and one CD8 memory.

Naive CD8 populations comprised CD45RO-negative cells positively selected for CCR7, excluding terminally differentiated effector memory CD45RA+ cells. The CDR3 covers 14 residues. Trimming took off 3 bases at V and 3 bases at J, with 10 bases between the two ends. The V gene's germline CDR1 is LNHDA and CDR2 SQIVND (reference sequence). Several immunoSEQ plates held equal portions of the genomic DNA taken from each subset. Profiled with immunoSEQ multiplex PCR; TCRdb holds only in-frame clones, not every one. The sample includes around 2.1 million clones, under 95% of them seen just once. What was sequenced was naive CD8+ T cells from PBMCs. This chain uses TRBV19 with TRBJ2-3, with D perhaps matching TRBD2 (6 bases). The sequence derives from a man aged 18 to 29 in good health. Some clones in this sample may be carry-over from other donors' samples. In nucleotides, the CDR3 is TGTGCCAGTAGTATGTTGGGGGGAACAGATACGCAGTATTTT. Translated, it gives CASSMLGGTDTQYF.